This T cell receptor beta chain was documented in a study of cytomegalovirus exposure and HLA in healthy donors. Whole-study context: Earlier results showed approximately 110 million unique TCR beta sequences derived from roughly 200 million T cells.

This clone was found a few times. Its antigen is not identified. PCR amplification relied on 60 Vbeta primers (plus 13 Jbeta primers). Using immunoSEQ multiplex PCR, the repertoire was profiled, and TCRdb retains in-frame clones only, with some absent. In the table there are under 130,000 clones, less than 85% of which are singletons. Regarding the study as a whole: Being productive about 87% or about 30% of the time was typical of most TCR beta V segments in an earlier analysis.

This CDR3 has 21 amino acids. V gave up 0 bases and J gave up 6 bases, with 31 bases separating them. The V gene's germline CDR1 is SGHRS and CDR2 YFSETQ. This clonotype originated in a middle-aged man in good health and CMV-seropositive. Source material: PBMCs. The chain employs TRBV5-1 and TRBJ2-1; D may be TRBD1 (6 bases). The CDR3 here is CASSLAQTTGRLSNSANEQFF. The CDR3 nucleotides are TGCGCCAGCAGCTTGGCCCAGACGACAGGTCGGTTGTCGAACAGTGCCAATGAGCAGTTCTTC.